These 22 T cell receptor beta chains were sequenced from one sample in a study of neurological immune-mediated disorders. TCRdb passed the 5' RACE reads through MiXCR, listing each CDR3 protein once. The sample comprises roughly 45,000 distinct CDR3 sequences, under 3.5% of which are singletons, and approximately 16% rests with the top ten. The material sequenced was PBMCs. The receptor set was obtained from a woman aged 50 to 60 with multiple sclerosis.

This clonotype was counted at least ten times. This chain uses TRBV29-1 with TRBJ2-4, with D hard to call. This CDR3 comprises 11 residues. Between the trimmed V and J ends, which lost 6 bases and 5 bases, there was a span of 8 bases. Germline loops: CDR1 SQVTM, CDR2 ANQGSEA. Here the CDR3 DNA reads TGCAGCGTGACCTCAGAAAACATTCAGTACTTC. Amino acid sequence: CSVTSENIQYF.

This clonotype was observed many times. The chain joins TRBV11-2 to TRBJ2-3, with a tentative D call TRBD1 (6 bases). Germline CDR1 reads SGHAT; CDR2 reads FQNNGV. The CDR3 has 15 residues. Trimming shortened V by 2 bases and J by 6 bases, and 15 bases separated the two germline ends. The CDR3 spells CASSLQGQPLDTQYF. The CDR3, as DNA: TGTGCCAGCAGCTTACAGGGGCAGCCCTTGGATACGCAGTATTTT.

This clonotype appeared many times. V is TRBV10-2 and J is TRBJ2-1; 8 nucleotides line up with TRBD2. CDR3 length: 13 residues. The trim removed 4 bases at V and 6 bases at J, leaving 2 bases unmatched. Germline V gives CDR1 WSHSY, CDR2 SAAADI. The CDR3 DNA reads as TGCGCCAGCAGTGGGACTAGCTTCAATGAGCAGTTCTTC. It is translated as CASSGTSFNEQFF.

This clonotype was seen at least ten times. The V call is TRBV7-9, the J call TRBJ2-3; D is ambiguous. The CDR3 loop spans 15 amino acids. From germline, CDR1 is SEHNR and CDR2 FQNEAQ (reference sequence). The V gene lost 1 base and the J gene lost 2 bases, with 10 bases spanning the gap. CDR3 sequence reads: CASSLVAEITDTQYF. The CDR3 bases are TGTGCCAGCAGCTTAGTTGCGGAAATCACAGATACGCAGTATTTT.

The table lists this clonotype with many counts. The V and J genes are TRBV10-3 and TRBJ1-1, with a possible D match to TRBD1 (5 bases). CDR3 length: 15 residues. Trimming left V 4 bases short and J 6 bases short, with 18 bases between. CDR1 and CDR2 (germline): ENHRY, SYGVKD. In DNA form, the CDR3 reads TGTGCCATCAGTGGCGGGGGGGTAGGAACGCCTGAAGCTTTCTTT. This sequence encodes CAISGGGVGTPEAFF.

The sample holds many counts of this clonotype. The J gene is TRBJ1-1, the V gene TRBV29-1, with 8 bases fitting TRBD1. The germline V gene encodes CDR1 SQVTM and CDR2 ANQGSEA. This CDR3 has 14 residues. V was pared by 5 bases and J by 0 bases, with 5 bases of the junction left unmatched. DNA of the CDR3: TGCAGCGTTAGACAGGGGTCGATGAACACTGAAGCTTTCTTT. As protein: CSVRQGSMNTEAFF.

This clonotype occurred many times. DNA for the CDR3: TGCGCCAGCAGCTCCCCGGCCCCGAACGAGCAGTACGTC. It codes for CASSSPAPNEQYV. V usage is TRBV5-1 and J usage is TRBJ2-7; D uncertain. V gave up 3 bases and J gave up 5 bases, with 12 bases separating them. Germline V gives CDR1 SGHRS, CDR2 YFSETQ. This CDR3 has 13 amino acids.

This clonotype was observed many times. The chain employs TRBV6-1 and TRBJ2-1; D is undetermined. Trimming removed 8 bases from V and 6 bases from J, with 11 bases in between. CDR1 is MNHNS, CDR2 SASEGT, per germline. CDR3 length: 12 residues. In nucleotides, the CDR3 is TGTGCCAGCGCAAGTGTCCCCAATGAGCAGTTCTTC. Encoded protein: CASASVPNEQFF.

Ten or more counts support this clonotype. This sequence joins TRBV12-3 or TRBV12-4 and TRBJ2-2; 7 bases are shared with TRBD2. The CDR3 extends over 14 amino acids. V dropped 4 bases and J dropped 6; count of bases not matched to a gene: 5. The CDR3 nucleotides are TGTGCCAGCAGTTCCGTGGCGGGGGCCGGGGAGCTGTTTTTT. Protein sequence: CASSSVAGAGELFF.

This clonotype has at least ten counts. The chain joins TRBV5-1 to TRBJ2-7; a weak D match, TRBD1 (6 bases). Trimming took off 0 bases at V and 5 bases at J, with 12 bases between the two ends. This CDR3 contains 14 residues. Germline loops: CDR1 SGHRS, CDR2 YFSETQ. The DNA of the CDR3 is TGCGCCAGCAGCTTGGACCCCGGACAGAACGAGCAGTACGTC. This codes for CASSLDPGQNEQYV.

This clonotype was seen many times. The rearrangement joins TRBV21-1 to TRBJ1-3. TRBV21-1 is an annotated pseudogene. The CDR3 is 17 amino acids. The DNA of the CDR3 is TGTGCCAGCAGCAAAGGTTGTAGGACGGAGCCTGGAAACACCATATATTTT. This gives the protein CASSKGCRTEPGNTIYF.

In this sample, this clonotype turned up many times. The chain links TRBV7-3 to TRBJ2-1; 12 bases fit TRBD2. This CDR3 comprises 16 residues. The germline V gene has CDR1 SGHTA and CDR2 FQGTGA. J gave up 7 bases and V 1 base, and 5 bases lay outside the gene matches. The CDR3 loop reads CASSLRLAGGRNEQFF. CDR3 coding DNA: TGTGCCAGCAGCTTAAGGCTAGCGGGAGGGCGAAATGAGCAGTTCTTC.

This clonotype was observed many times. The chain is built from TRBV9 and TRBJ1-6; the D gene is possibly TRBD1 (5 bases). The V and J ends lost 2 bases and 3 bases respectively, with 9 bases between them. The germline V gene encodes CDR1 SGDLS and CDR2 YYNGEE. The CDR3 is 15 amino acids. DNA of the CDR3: TGTGCCAGCAGCGTTAGGGACCTCTATAATTCACCCCTCCACTTT. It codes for CASSVRDLYNSPLHF.

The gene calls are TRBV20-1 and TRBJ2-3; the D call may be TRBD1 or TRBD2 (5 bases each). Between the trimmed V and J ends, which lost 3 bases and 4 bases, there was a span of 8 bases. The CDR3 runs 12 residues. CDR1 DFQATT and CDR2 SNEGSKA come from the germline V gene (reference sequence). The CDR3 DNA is TGCAGTGCTAGGGGGGTCCCAGATACGCAGTATTTT. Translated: CSARGVPDTQYF.

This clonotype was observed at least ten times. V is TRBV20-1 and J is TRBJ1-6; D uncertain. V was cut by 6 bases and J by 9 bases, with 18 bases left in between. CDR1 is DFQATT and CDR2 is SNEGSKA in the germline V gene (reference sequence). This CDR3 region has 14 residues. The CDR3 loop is CSAPIGSGISPLHF. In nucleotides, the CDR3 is TGCAGTGCCCCGATTGGAAGCGGGATTTCACCCCTCCACTTT.

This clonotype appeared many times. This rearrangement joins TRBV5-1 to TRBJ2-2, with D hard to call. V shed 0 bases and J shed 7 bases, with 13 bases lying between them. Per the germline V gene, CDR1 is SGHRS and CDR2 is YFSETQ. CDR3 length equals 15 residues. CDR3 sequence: CASSLAAVSNGELFF. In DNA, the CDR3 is TGCGCCAGCAGCTTGGCGGCGGTGTCGAACGGGGAGCTGTTTTTT.

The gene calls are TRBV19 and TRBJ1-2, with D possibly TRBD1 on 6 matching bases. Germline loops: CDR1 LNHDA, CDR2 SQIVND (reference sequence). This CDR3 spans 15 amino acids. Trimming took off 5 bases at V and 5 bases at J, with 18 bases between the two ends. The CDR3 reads CASSLTPQGLYGYTF. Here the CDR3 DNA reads TGTGCCAGTAGTCTTACTCCCCAGGGGCTATATGGCTACACCTTC.

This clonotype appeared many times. The DNA of the CDR3 is TGTGCCAGCAGTCCCCCGGGACAGGGGGCGGGGGAGCAGTTCTTC. Protein: CASSPPGQGAGEQFF. The chain joins TRBV27 to TRBJ2-1, with 12 nucleotides matching TRBD1. The V and J ends lost 5 bases and 10 bases, in that order; junction bases with no gene match: 9. The CDR3 runs 15 residues. Per germline, CDR1 MNHEY and CDR2 SMNVEV (reference sequence).

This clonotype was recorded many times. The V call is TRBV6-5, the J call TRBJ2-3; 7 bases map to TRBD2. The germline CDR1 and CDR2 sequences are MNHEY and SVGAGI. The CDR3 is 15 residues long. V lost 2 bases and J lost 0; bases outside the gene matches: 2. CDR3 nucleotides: TGTGCCAGCAGTTACCGGCGGGGGAGCACAGATACGCAGTATTTT. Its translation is CASSYRRGSTDTQYF.

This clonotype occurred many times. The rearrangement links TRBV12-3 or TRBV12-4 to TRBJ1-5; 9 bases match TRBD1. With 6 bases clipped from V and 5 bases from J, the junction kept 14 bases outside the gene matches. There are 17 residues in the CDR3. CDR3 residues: CASRKAPLRTGDQPQHF. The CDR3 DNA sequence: TGTGCCAGCAGAAAAGCACCCCTGAGGACAGGGGATCAGCCCCAGCATTTT.

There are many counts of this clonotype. CDR3 coding DNA: TGCAGTCTGCTAGGTCTGGGTTCGGATAATTCACCCCTCCACTTT. Translated: CSLLGLGSDNSPLHF. This chain uses TRBV20-1 with TRBJ1-6; D not certain. CDR1 DFQATT and CDR2 SNEGSKA come from the germline V gene (reference sequence). The CDR3 is made up of 15 amino acids. The V end lost 8 bases, the J end lost 5 bases, and 19 bases lay between the germline ends.

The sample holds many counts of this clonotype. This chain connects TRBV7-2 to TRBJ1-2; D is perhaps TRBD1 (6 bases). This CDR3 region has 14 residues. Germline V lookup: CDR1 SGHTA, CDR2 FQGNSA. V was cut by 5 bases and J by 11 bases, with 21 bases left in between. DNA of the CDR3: TGTGCCAGCAGCCCGCAAGGGCAGGGGAGAGTGTACACCTTC. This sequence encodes CASSPQGQGRVYTF.